These T cell receptor beta chains were read from a single sample in a study of T cell repertoires in cytomegalovirus infection. Their antigen targets remain unknown. TCRdb independently ran MiXCR on the reads; one entry per CDR3 protein. The sample holds about 890,000 distinct CDR3 sequences, 31% seen once. Specimen: cultured CD8+ T cells from PBMCs, collected from culture after CMV antigen stimulation. The receptor source for this set is a human donor in good health (CMV status not recorded). Some clones in this sample may be carry-over from other donors' samples. Each CDR3 is given without its conserved first and last residue. Part of the rows lack a size; the others show once, few, many or a class for expanded clones.

>TRBJ1-1|TRBV6-2/TRBV6-3|.
ASTHPGQGAPEAF
>TRBJ1-1|TRBV6-6|.
ASTTNRGMNTEAF
>TRBJ2-3|TRBV7-6|many
ASSFKAHRGTDTQY
>TRBJ2-1|TRBV27|.
ASSGPGTSGPYNEQF
>TRBJ2-1|TRBV2|.
ASYRDNEQF
>TRBJ2-3|TRBV12-3/TRBV12-4|many
ASSLSWQKGRGVIGSTDTQY
>TRBJ2-1|TRBV7-6|many
ASSFEGALLNEQF
>TRBJ1-2|TRBV7-8|many
ASSLVVLTLNYGYT
>TRBJ1-2|TRBV4-1|few
ASSQGMGEDNYGYT
>TRBJ2-1|TRBV12-3/TRBV12-4|many
ASRVRNQNEQF
>TRBJ1-3|TRBV6-6|.
ASSELGTVLDSSGNTIY
>TRBJ2-2|TRBV7-9|.
ASSSGRRSGAGELF
>TRBJ1-2|TRBV29-1|.
SVPIFYGYT
>TRBJ2-3|TRBV7-9|.
ASIENGAASTDTQY
>TRBJ2-7|TRBV2|.
ASPAGEGSYEQY
>TRBJ2-2|TRBV11-2|.
ASSPLSWPTGELF
>TRBJ2-3|TRBV15|.
ATSRDRGRGGGDTQY
>TRBJ1-1|TRBV4-1|.
ASSQLGTGGVGTEAF
>TRBJ1-2|TRBV7-2|.
ASSLVSSQNYGYT
>TRBJ2-1|TRBV7-3|many
ASSPFAGVNEQF
>TRBJ1-6|TRBV19|few
ASTLGRSIH
>TRBJ2-5|TRBV6-6|.
ASTGQQETQY
>TRBJ2-6|TRBV6-6|.
ASSYPRPGDRAGAGANVLT
>TRBJ1-2|TRBV19|.
ASNPGTGVYGYT
>TRBJ1-6|TRBV5-4|.
ASSGGGASSYNSPLH
>TRBJ2-1|TRBV6-2/TRBV6-3|few
ASSYNGGSSYNEQF
>TRBJ2-4|TRBV7-2|many
ASSLDPGSDIQY
>TRBJ2-5|TRBV12-3/TRBV12-4|few
ASSNQGREETQY
>TRBJ1-1|TRBV7-8|many
ASIGTPDPNTEAF
>TRBJ1-2|TRBV29-1|.
SVESLTDRGRGYT
>TRBJ1-1|TRBV5-6|.
ASSLAVTGIFEPDAF
>TRBJ1-5|TRBV11-2|few
ASSPYHRAKYSNQPQH
>TRBJ2-5|TRBV12-3/TRBV12-4|few
ASGSQGETQY
>TRBJ1-1|TRBV24-1|.
ATSDLGSTEAF
>TRBJ1-2|TRBV7-2|.
ASSPLADSMGYT
>TRBJ1-4|TRBV12-3/TRBV12-4|.
ASSLCTGPSILVGKLF
>TRBJ2-1|TRBV7-9|.
ASSLGTRGGESEQF
>TRBJ1-5|TRBV27|.
ASSFPTAGQPQH
>TRBJ1-1|TRBV7-2|many
ASSFWQGVPNTEAF
>TRBJ2-2|TRBV7-4|few
ASSADMRGGELF
>TRBJ2-7|TRBV7-9|few
ASSSLDRESDEQY
>TRBJ1-5|TRBV12-3/TRBV12-4|many
ASRTGTDNQPQH